The clone carrying this T cell receptor beta chain occurred a few times. Its specificity is unknown. Other DNA sequences in the sample encode the same CDR3. This sample was included in a study of beta chain features in type 1 diabetes. Study-level findings and limits: Researchers report that Type 1 diabetes patients had moderately but significantly shorter TCRB CDR3s across all four CD4+ subsets.

Stem cell-like memory, regulatory, central memory and naive CD4+ cells were sorted via CD45RO/CCR7/CD25/CD127/CD95/CD27. cDNA synthesis used the whole RNA isolate, giving expressed TCRB sequences. Sequencing was performed with immunoSEQ multiplex PCR; in TCRdb, only in-frame clones are kept and a portion is missing. The sample yields roughly 340,000 clones, roughly 13% seen once. CDR3 length: 14 residues. Looked up from germline, CDR1 is LNHDA and CDR2 is SQIVND (reference sequence). V was pared by 5 bases and J by 2 bases, with 10 bases between. The specimen sequenced was naive CD4+ T cells from blood. This sequence joins TRBV19 and TRBJ1-5; no firm D call. The TCR comes from a woman younger than 30 with type 1 diabetes. The CDR3 region is CASSEGYGNQPQHF. CDR3 DNA: TGTGCCAGTAGTGAGGGTTATGGCAATCAGCCCCAGCATTTT. The full variable domain, rest sourced from reference TRBV19 and TRBJ1-5, is DGGITQSPKYLFRKEGQNVTLSCEQNLNHDAMYWYRQDPGQGLRLIYYSQIVNDFQKGDIAEGYSVSREKKESFPLTVTSAQKNPTAFYLCASSEGYGNQPQHFGDGTRLSIL.